This T cell receptor beta chain emerged from a study of blood T cells in healthy people across ages. Points from the study as a whole: As age increased, TCR beta diversity per million T cells fell in a roughly linear fashion.

Roughly 10 milliliters of peripheral blood were drawn from each donor. The CDR3 is made up of 14 amino acids. V lost 3 bases to trimming and J lost 5 bases, with 13 bases between them. Per germline, CDR1 MGHRA and CDR2 YSYEKL. With regard to this clonotype: Its antigen remains unidentified.

For the second PCR, which ran for 7 to 11 cycles, a sample-barcoded 5' primer and a J-beta primer mix were used. A template-switch adaptor that had 12 random nucleotides put a tag on each cDNA molecule. A single record per CDR3 protein comes from TCRdb applying MiXCR to the 5' RACE reads. The data show some 780,000 distinct CDR3 sequences, more than 55% seen once. V is TRBV4-1 and J is TRBJ1-1, with D maybe TRBD1 (5 bases). This clonotype was sampled from a man aged 35-49 years in good health. Material for sequencing was blood. CDR3 DNA sequence: TGCGCCAGCAGCCACCCCCGCAGGGTAACTGAAGCTTTCTTT. It is translated as CASSHPRRVTEAFF.